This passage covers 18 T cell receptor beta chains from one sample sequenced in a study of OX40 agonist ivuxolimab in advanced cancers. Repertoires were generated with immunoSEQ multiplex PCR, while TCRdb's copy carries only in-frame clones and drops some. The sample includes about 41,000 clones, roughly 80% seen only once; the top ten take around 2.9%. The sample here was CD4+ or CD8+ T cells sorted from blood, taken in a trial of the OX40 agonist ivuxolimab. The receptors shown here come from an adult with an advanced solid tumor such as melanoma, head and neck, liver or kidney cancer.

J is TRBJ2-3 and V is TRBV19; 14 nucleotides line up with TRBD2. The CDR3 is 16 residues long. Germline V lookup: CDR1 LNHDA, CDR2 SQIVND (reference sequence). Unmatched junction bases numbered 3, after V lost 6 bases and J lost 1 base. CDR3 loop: CASRRGLAGGTDTQYF. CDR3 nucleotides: TGTGCCAGTAGGCGGGGACTAGCGGGGGGCACAGATACGCAGTATTTT.

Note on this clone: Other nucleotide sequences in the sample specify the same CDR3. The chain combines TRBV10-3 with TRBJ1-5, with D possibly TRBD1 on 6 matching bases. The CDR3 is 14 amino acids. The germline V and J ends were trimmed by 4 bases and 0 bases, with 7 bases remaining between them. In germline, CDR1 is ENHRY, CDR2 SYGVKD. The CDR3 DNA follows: TGTGCCATCAGTGGACAGGCTAGCAATCAGCCCCAGCATTTT. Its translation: CAISGQASNQPQHF.

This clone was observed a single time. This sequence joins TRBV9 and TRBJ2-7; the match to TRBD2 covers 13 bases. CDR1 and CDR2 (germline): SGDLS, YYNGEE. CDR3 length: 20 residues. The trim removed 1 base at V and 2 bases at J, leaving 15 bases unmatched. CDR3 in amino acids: CASSVRTGLAGASRAYEQYF. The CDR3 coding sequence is TGTGCCAGCAGCGTAAGGACCGGACTAGCGGGGGCCTCCAGGGCCTACGAGCAGTACTTC.

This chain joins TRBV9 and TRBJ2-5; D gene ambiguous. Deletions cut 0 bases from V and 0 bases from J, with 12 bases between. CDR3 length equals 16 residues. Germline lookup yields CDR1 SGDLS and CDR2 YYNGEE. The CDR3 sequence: CASSVGFLEHQETQYF. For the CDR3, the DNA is TGTGCCAGCAGCGTAGGCTTCTTAGAGCACCAAGAGACCCAGTACTTC.

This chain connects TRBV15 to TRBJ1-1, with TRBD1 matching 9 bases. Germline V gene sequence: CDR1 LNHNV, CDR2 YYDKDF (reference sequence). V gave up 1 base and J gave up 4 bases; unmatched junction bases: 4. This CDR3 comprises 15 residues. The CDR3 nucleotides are TGTGCCACCAGCAGAGGCACAGGGGGCCGCACTGAAGCTTTCTTT. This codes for CATSRGTGGRTEAFF. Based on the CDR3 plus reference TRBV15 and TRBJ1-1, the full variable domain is DAMVIQNPRYQVTQFGKPVTLSCSQTLNHNVMYWYQQKSSQAPKLLFHYYDKDFNNEADTPDNFQSRRPNTSFCFLDIRSPGLGDTAMYLCATSRGTGGRTEAFFGQGTRLTVV.

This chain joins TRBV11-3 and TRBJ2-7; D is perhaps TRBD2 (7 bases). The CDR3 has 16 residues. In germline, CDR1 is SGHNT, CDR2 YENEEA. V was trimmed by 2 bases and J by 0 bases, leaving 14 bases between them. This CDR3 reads CASSLRAGAYSYEQYF. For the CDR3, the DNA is TGTGCCAGCAGCTTACGTGCGGGGGCCTACTCCTACGAGCAGTACTTC.

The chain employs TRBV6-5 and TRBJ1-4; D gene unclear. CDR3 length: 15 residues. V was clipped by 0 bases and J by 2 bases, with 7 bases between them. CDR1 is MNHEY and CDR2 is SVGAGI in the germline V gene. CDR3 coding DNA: TGTGCCAGCAGTTACTCGGGCGGCACTAATGAAAAACTGTTTTTT. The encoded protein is CASSYSGGTNEKLFF.

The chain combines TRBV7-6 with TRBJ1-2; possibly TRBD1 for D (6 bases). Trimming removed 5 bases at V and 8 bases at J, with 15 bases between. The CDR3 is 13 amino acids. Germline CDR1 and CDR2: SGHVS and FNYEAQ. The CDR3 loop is CASSPNRVEGYTF. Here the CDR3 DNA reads TGTGCCAGCAGCCCCAACAGGGTAGAAGGCTACACCTTC. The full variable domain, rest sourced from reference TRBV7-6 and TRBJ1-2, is GAGVSQSPRYKVTKRGQDVALRCDPISGHVSLYWYRQALGQGPEFLTYFNYEAQQDKSGLPNDRFSAERPEGSISTLTIQRTEQRDSAMYRCASSPNRVEGYTFGSGTRLTVV.

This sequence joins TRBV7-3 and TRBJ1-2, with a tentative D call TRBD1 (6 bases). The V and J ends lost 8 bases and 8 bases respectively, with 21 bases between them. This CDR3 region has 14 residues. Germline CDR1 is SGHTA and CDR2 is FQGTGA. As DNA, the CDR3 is TGTGCCAGCGGGCCGACAGGCCTTAGCGGGGGCTACACCTTC. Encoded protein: CASGPTGLSGGYTF. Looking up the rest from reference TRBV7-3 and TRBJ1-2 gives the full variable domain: GAGVSQTPSNKVTEKGKYVELRCDPISGHTALYWYRQSLGQGPEFLIYFQGTGAADDSGLPNDRFFAVRPEGSVSTLKIQRTERGDSAVYLCASGPTGLSGGYTFGSGTRLTVV.

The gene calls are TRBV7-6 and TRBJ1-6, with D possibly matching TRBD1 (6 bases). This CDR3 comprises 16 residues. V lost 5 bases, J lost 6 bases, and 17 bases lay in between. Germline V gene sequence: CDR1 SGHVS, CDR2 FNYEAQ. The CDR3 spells CASSRNRDLLNSPLHF. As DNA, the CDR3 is TGTGCCAGCAGCCGTAACAGGGACCTGCTTAATTCACCCCTCCACTTT.

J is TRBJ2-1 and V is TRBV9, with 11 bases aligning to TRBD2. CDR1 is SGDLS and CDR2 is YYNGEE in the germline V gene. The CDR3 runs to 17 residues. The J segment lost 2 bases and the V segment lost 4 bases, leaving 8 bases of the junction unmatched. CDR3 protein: CASSSGLAGVAYNEQFF. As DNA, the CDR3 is TGTGCCAGCAGCTCCGGACTAGCGGGTGTCGCCTACAATGAGCAGTTCTTC. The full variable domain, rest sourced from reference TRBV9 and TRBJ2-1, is DSGVTQTPKHLITATGQRVTLRCSPRSGDLSVYWYQQSLDQGLQFLIQYYNGEERAKGNILERFSAQQFPDLHSELNLSSLELGDSALYFCASSSGLAGVAYNEQFFGPGTRLTVL.

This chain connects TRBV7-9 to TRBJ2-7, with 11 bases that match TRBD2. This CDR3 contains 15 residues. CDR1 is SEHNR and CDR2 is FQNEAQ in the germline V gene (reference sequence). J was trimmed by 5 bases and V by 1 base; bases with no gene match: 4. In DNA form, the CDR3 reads TGTGCCAGCAGCTTAGTATCTAGCGGGAGGCACGAGCAGTACTTC. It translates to CASSLVSSGRHEQYF.

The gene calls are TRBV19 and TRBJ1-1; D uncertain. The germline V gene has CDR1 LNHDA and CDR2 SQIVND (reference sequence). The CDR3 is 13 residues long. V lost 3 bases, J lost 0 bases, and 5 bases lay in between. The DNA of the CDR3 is TGTGCCAGTAGTATTACAGTGAACACTGAAGCTTTCTTT. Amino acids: CASSITVNTEAFF.

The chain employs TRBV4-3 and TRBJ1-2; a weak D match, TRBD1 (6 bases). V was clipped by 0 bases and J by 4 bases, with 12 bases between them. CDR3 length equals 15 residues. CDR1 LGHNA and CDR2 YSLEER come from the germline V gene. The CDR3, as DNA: TGCGCCAGCAGCCAAGATGTCAGGGGCGGCTATGGCTACACCTTC. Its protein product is CASSQDVRGGYGYTF.

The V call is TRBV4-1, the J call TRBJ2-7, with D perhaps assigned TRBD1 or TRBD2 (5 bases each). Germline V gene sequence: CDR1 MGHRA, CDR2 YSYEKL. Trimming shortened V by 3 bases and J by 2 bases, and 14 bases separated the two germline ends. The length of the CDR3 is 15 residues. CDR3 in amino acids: CASSHNGAGTYEQYF. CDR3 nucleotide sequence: TGCGCCAGCAGCCACAATGGGGCCGGGACCTACGAGCAGTACTTC.

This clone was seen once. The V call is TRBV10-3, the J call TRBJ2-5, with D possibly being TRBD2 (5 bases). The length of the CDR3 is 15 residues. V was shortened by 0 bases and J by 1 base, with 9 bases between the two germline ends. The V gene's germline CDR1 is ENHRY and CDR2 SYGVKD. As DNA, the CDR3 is TGTGCCATCAGTGAGTCGAGGGCAAGCCAAGAGACCCAGTACTTC. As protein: CAISESRASQETQYF.

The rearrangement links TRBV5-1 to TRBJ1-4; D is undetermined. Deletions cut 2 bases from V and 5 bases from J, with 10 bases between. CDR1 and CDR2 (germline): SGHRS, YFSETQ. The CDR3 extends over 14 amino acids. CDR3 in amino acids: CASSFGEANEKLFF. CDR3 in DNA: TGCGCCAGCAGCTTCGGGGAAGCAAATGAAAAACTGTTTTTT.

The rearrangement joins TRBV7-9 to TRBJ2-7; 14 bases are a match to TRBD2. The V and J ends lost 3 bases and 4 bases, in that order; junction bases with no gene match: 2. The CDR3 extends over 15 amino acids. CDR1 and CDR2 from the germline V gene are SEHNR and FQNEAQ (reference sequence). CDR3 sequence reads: CASSLGTSGSYEQYF. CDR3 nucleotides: TGTGCCAGCAGCTTGGGGACTAGCGGGAGTTACGAGCAGTACTTC.